The 25 T cell receptor beta chains presented below share a single source sample, sequenced in a study of T cells in Graves' hyperthyroidism and ophthalmopathy. Amplified TCR beta CDR3 regions came from RNA transcripts. An initial round of RT-PCR targeting the TCR CDR3 relied on the HTBI primer set. TCRdb re-called the multiplex PCR reads with MiXCR, one entry per CDR3 protein. The sample contains 530,000 or so distinct CDR3 sequences, about 43% of which appear only once. Sequencing was done on a sample of peripheral blood or thyroid tissue (not recorded which). These receptors were taken from a woman under 30 with Graves' hyperthyroidism.

This clonotype was observed at least ten times. The chain joins TRBV6-5 to TRBJ1-5; D is perhaps TRBD1 (6 bases). V was trimmed by 8 bases and J by 4 bases, leaving 12 bases between them. This CDR3 has 13 residues. Germline values: CDR1 MNHEY, CDR2 SVGAGI. The CDR3 here is CASAGTPNQPQHF. CDR3 nucleotides: TGTGCCAGCGCCGGGACACCTAATCAGCCCCAGCATTTT.

The CDR3 reads CASSGTPSNYGYTF. DNA for the CDR3: TGTGCCAGCAGTGGGACACCTTCTAACTATGGCTACACCTTC. The V gene is TRBV2, the J gene TRBJ1-2; maybe TRBD1 (5 bases). This CDR3 has 14 amino acids. V lost 4 bases to trimming and J lost 0 bases, with 9 bases between them. The germline gives CDR1 SNHLY, CDR2 FYNNEI.

The J gene is TRBJ1-2, the V gene TRBV24-1, with unresolved D. Germline V CDR1 and CDR2: KGHDR, SFDVKD. This CDR3 is 15 amino acids long. With 2 bases removed from V and 3 bases from J, the gap between germline ends came to 12 bases. CDR3 loop: CATSDSPRADYGYTF. CDR3 sequence (DNA): TGTGCCACCAGTGATTCCCCGAGGGCTGACTATGGCTACACCTTC.

This chain uses TRBV15 with TRBJ1-1; possibly TRBD1 for D (5 bases). The germline gives CDR1 LNHNV, CDR2 YYDKDF (reference sequence). CDR3 length: 11 amino acids. With 5 bases removed from V and 8 bases from J, the gap between germline ends came to 9 bases. CDR3 in amino acids: CATSSGLEAFF. In nucleotides, the CDR3 is TGTGCCACCAGCTCGGGACTAGAAGCTTTCTTT.

V is TRBV2 and J is TRBJ2-7; no clear D gene. Trimming cost V 7 bases and J 7 bases, with 20 bases left between them. This CDR3 comprises 14 residues. Germline CDR1 and CDR2: SNHLY and FYNNEI. This chain's CDR3 is CASTLDGAGEEQYF. CDR3 DNA: TGTGCCAGCACTTTGGACGGTGCAGGTGAAGAGCAGTACTTC.

This clonotype was counted many times. The chain has TRBV7-9 and TRBJ2-7; TRBD1 agrees at 9 bases. The CDR3 runs 16 residues. The germline gives CDR1 SEHNR, CDR2 FQNEAQ (reference sequence). The trim removed 3 bases at V and 4 bases at J, leaving 10 bases unmatched. The CDR3 region is CASSLNRGHPKYEQYF. The CDR3 coding sequence is TGTGCCAGCAGCTTGAACAGGGGGCACCCTAAATACGAGCAGTACTTC.

The V call is TRBV9, the J call TRBJ1-6, with D perhaps TRBD1 (6 bases). The CDR3 consists of 15 residues. Germline V gene sequence: CDR1 SGDLS, CDR2 YYNGEE. Trimming took off 0 bases at V and 7 bases at J, with 11 bases between the two ends. CDR3 loop: CASSVAGGQNSPLHF. The CDR3 DNA is TGTGCCAGCAGCGTAGCGGGGGGGCAGAATTCACCCCTCCACTTT. The full variable domain, completed using reference TRBV9 and TRBJ1-6, is DSGVTQTPKHLITATGQRVTLRCSPRSGDLSVYWYQQSLDQGLQFLIQYYNGEERAKGNILERFSAQQFPDLHSELNLSSLELGDSALYFCASSVAGGQNSPLHFGNGTRLTVT.

V usage is TRBV2 and J usage is TRBJ2-1, with 10 nucleotides matching TRBD2. V shed 6 bases, J shed 7 bases, and the junction held 3 bases outside the gene matches. Germline CDR1 reads SNHLY; CDR2 reads FYNNEI. CDR3 length equals 13 residues. CDR3 sequence reads: CASRTGLANEQFF. In DNA, the CDR3 is TGTGCCAGCAGAACGGGACTAGCGAATGAGCAGTTCTTC.

This clonotype was counted many times. The chain couples TRBV2 to TRBJ1-2; D unresolved. V was trimmed by 3 bases and J by 0 bases, leaving 2 bases between them. Germline V gene data show CDR1 as SNHLY and CDR2 as FYNNEI. The CDR3 covers 12 residues. The CDR3 spells CASSDTNYGYTF. CDR3 DNA sequence: TGTGCCAGCAGTGACACTAACTATGGCTACACCTTC.

The V gene is TRBV15, the J gene TRBJ1-4; D is unclear. Germline lookup yields CDR1 LNHNV and CDR2 YYDKDF (reference sequence). Trimming left V 5 bases short and J 0 bases short, with 16 bases between. This CDR3 contains 17 residues. For the CDR3, the DNA is TGTGCCACCAGCGTCTCCGGGAGGACGGCAACTAATGAAAAACTGTTTTTT. Translating gives CATSVSGRTATNEKLFF. Using reference TRBV15 and TRBJ1-4 for the parts outside the CDR3, the full variable domain is DAMVIQNPRYQVTQFGKPVTLSCSQTLNHNVMYWYQQKSSQAPKLLFHYYDKDFNNEADTPDNFQSRRPNTSFCFLDIRSPGLGDTAMYLCATSVSGRTATNEKLFFGSGTQLSVL.

This chain connects TRBV20-1 to TRBJ2-3, with TRBD2 matching over 7 bases. V shed 6 bases, J shed 4 bases, and the junction held 1 base outside the gene matches. Germline-derived CDR1 and CDR2 are DFQATT and SNEGSKA (reference sequence). The CDR3 runs 11 residues. The CDR3 nucleotides read TGCAGTGCCCTAGCGGCAGATACGCAGTATTTT. Translating it yields CSALAADTQYF.

The V call is TRBV3-1, the J call TRBJ2-2; 9 nucleotides match TRBD2. CDR3 size: 16 residues. The germline gives CDR1 LGHDT, CDR2 YNNKEL (reference sequence). J was trimmed by 7 bases and V by 8 bases; bases with no gene match: 14. The CDR3 sequence is CASGPRLADWGGELFF. The CDR3 DNA reads TGTGCCAGCGGCCCTCGACTAGCGGACTGGGGCGGGGAGCTGTTTTTT.

At least ten counts were recorded for this clonotype. The rearrangement joins TRBV12-3 or TRBV12-4 to TRBJ2-7; 10 nucleotides agree with TRBD2. The V gene end was trimmed by 5 bases and the J gene end by 7 bases; junction bases not matched to a gene: 5. The CDR3 runs 13 residues. The DNA of the CDR3 is TGTGCCAGCAGTCCCCTAGCGGGAGAAGAGCAGTACTTC. Its translation is CASSPLAGEEQYF.

The rearrangement joins TRBV7-6 to TRBJ1-1; D is ambiguous. This CDR3 contains 17 residues. Germline V lookup: CDR1 SGHVS, CDR2 FNYEAQ. Trimming cost V 0 bases and J 3 bases, with 17 bases left between them. In DNA form, the CDR3 reads TGTGCCAGCAGCTTAGCCGCGGGAGGCGCGTCTCACACTGAAGCTTTCTTT. The encoded protein is CASSLAAGGASHTEAFF.

The chain links TRBV5-4 to TRBJ2-3; no reliable D call. The CDR3 has 12 amino acids. In germline, CDR1 is SGHNT, CDR2 YYREEE (reference sequence). The ends were cut back, 0 bases at V and 14 bases at J, with 13 bases in the middle. The CDR3 nucleotides are TGTGCCAGCAGCTTGGCCCAAAAAAGGATGTATTTT. Protein sequence: CASSLAQKRMYF.

This clonotype was observed a few times. The rearrangement uses TRBV20-1 and TRBJ1-1, with D possibly being TRBD1 (6 bases). CDR1 is DFQATT and CDR2 is SNEGSKA in the germline V gene (reference sequence). Deletions cut 4 bases from V and 4 bases from J, with 25 bases between. The length of the CDR3 is 17 residues. The CDR3 bases are TGCAGTGCTAAGGACACCACAGGGCAAACGGGTGGCACTGAAGCTTTCTTT. The encoded protein is CSAKDTTGQTGGTEAFF.

This clonotype was counted at least ten times. The chain joins TRBV2 to TRBJ1-6; 7 positions agree with TRBD1. This CDR3 has 14 amino acids. Trimming at V came to 4 bases and at J to 10 bases, leaving 7 bases not matched to a gene. Germline V gene lookup returns CDR1 SNHLY and CDR2 FYNNEI. This CDR3 reads CASSVEQGRSPLHF. CDR3 sequence (DNA): TGTGCCAGCAGTGTGGAACAGGGGAGATCACCCCTCCACTTT. Supplemented by reference TRBV2 and TRBJ1-6, the full variable domain reads EPEVTQTPSHQVTQMGQEVILRCVPISNHLYFYWYRQILGQKVEFLVSFYNNEISEKSEIFDDQFSVERPDGSNFTLKIRSTKLEDSAMYFCASSVEQGRSPLHFGNGTRLTVT.

This chain connects TRBV7-8 to TRBJ1-1; D is uncertain. The germline gives CDR1 SGHVS, CDR2 FQNEAQ. The V end lost 1 base, the J end lost 12 bases, and 15 bases lay between the germline ends. The CDR3 is 13 amino acids. The CDR3 loop reads CASSLVGTVGTFF. In nucleotides, the CDR3 is TGTGCCAGCAGCTTAGTGGGCACCGTTGGTACTTTCTTT.

This chain uses TRBV5-1 with TRBJ2-7; TRBD2 matches at 12 bases. This CDR3 region has 18 residues. J lost 4 bases, V lost 4 bases, and 15 bases had no gene match. CDR1 SGHRS and CDR2 YFSETQ come from the germline V gene. CDR3 residues: CASSPRRGGLAGSYEQYF. CDR3 nucleotide sequence: TGCGCCAGCAGCCCACGACGGGGTGGACTAGCGGGATCTTACGAGCAGTACTTC.

Regarding this clonotype: Sequence at one end of the junction differs from germline and may be a read error. The J gene is TRBJ2-7, the V gene TRBV7-9; D remains unclear. CDR1 is SEHNR, CDR2 FQNEAQ, per germline (reference sequence). CDR3 size: 15 residues. The CDR3 sequence is CASGLGFGFLYEQYF. CDR3 bases: TGTGCCAGCGGCTTAGGTTTTGGGTTTCTCTACGAGCAGTACTTC. Based on the CDR3 plus reference TRBV7-9 and TRBJ2-7, the full variable domain is DTGVSQNPRHKITKRGQNVTFRCDPISEHNRLYWYRQTLGQGPEFLTYFQNEAQLEKSRLLSDRFSAERPKGSFSTLEIQRTEQGDSAMYLCASGLGFGFLYEQYFGPGTRLTVT.

The chain is built from TRBV6-4 and TRBJ2-3, with 10 positions matching TRBD2. The ends lost 3 bases at V and 3 bases at J; junction bases unmatched: 0. CDR1 is MRHNA and CDR2 is SNTAGT in the germline V gene. This CDR3 is built from 14 residues. In DNA form, the CDR3 reads TGTGCCAGCAGTGAGACTAGCGGGACAGATACGCAGTATTTT. Its protein is CASSETSGTDTQYF.

The chain couples TRBV29-1 to TRBJ1-5, with D perhaps TRBD1 (5 bases). Trimming shortened V by 8 bases and J by 7 bases, and 12 bases separated the two germline ends. The CDR3 spans 11 residues. From germline, CDR1 is SQVTM and CDR2 ANQGSEA. The CDR3 sequence is CSPDKGQPQHF. The CDR3 bases are TGCAGCCCGGACAAGGGCCAGCCCCAGCATTTT.

This clonotype was recorded at least ten times. The CDR3 sequence: CASSPPLGTQYF. The CDR3 nucleotides are TGCGCCAGCAGCCCTCCGCTGGGGACCCAGTACTTC. The rearrangement uses TRBV4-1 and TRBJ2-5; D is undetermined. The germline CDR1 and CDR2 sequences are MGHRA and YSYEKL. Trimming pared 4 bases from V and 7 bases from J, leaving 10 bases between. The CDR3 loop spans 12 amino acids.

The chain uses TRBV2 and TRBJ2-2; 7 positions match TRBD1. This CDR3 is 14 amino acids long. Germline V gives CDR1 SNHLY, CDR2 FYNNEI. Trimming removed 10 bases from V and 2 bases from J; junction bases left unmatched: 7. CDR3 loop: CATTGTANTGELFF. The CDR3 DNA reads as TGTGCCACCACCGGGACAGCCAACACCGGGGAGCTGTTTTTT.

CDR3 loop: CSVEEVGHREQYF. Written as DNA, the CDR3 is TGCAGCGTTGAGGAGGTGGGCCATCGCGAGCAGTACTTC. This rearrangement joins TRBV29-1 to TRBJ2-7; D possibly corresponds to TRBD2 (5 bases). Trimming pared 3 bases from V and 6 bases from J, leaving 15 bases between. From germline, CDR1 is SQVTM and CDR2 ANQGSEA. The CDR3 contains 13 residues.